These 18 T cell receptor beta chains were all obtained from the same sample, sequenced in a study of beta chain features in type 1 diabetes. Expressed TCRB transcripts were sequenced because the isolated RNA had all been reverse transcribed beforehand. Sequencing used immunoSEQ multiplex PCR; TCRdb keeps in-frame clones, though not all of them. The sample shows roughly 500,000 clones, about 10% of them seen only once. The sequenced material came from naive CD4+ T cells from blood. These receptors originate from a woman aged 18-35 years in good health.

The J gene is TRBJ1-2, the V gene TRBV11-3; possibly TRBD1 for D (5 bases). The CDR3 is 13 residues long. V was clipped by 5 bases and J by 6 bases, with 13 bases between them. Germline values: CDR1 SGHNT, CDR2 YENEEA. The CDR3 DNA reads TGTGCCAGCAGCCCCGGGACTTTCGATGGCTACACCTTC. Translated, it gives CASSPGTFDGYTF. Using reference TRBV11-3 and TRBJ1-2 for the parts outside the CDR3, the full variable domain is EAGVVQSPRYKIIEKKQPVAFWCNPISGHNTLYWYLQNLGQGPELLIRYENEEAVDDSQLPKDRFSAERLKGVDSTLKIQPAELGDSAVYLCASSPGTFDGYTFGSGTRLTVV.

This clone was observed a handful of times. The J gene is TRBJ2-5, the V gene TRBV4-1; D not resolved. The ends were cut back, 4 bases at V and 3 bases at J, with 12 bases in the middle. The CDR3 runs 14 residues. Germline CDR1 MGHRA, CDR2 YSYEKL. The CDR3 loop reads CASSLSLVEETQYF. For the CDR3, the DNA is TGCGCCAGCAGCCTTTCCCTGGTGGAAGAGACCCAGTACTTC.

This clone was seen a handful of times. One end of the junction fails to match germline, which may point to a read error. The chain has TRBV7-2 and TRBJ2-5; tentative D call: TRBD2 (6 bases). Germline CDR1 reads SGHTA; CDR2 reads FQGNSA. The CDR3 length is 11 residues. The DNA for the CDR3 is TGTGCCAGCAGCTCGGGACTCCTATTGGACTTC. Its translation is CASSSGLLLDF.

There are a few counts of this clone. The chain joins TRBV9 to TRBJ2-3; D possibly matches TRBD1 or TRBD2 (5 bases each). V lost 2 bases to trimming and J lost 5 bases, with 15 bases between them. CDR1 is SGDLS and CDR2 is YYNGEE in the germline V gene. The CDR3 totals 15 residues. The CDR3 region is CASSVEGRKVDTQYF. In DNA, the CDR3 is TGTGCCAGCAGCGTTGAGGGACGCAAGGTAGATACGCAGTATTTT. Full variable domain (remainder filled in from reference TRBV9 and TRBJ2-3): DSGVTQTPKHLITATGQRVTLRCSPRSGDLSVYWYQQSLDQGLQFLIQYYNGEERAKGNILERFSAQQFPDLHSELNLSSLELGDSALYFCASSVEGRKVDTQYFGPGTRLTVL.

The V call is TRBV5-1, the J call TRBJ2-6; D is possibly TRBD2 (5 bases). Germline lookup yields CDR1 SGHRS and CDR2 YFSETQ. The V end was cut by 4 bases, the J end by 0 bases, with 11 bases between. The CDR3 has 16 amino acids. CDR3 coding DNA: TGCGCCAGCAGCACCGGACTTTCCTCTGGGGCCAACGTCCTGACTTTC. This encodes CASSTGLSSGANVLTF.

V and J are TRBV7-2 and TRBJ2-7; tentatively, D is TRBD2 (5 bases). The CDR3 has 13 amino acids. The ends were cut back, 3 bases at V and 7 bases at J, with 13 bases in the middle. Germline CDR1 is SGHTA and CDR2 is FQGNSA. The CDR3 loop is CASSFSGPGEQYF. CDR3 bases: TGTGCCAGCAGCTTCTCCGGTCCGGGGGAGCAGTACTTC.

The chain joins TRBV5-1 to TRBJ2-4; 7 bases map to TRBD2. The V gene's germline CDR1 is SGHRS and CDR2 YFSETQ. V lost 1 base and J lost 9; bases outside the gene matches: 7. CDR3 length equals 14 residues. CDR3 residues: CASSLSTGEGIQYF. The CDR3 region has the DNA TGCGCCAGCAGCTTGTCCACCGGGGAGGGCATTCAGTACTTC.

The rearrangement joins TRBV10-3 to TRBJ2-6; TRBD1 matches at 7 bases. The CDR3 length is 18 residues. Germline-derived CDR1 and CDR2 are ENHRY and SYGVKD. The V gene end was trimmed by 5 bases and the J gene end by 0 bases; junction bases not matched to a gene: 10. The CDR3 DNA sequence: TGTGCCATCAGTTACATCCGAGGGGGCACCTCTGGGGCCAACGTCCTGACTTTC. Translating it yields CAISYIRGGTSGANVLTF.

This clone was seen more than once but under ten times. V usage is TRBV29-1 and J usage is TRBJ1-2; possibly TRBD1 for D (5 bases). The CDR3 runs 11 residues. CDR1 SQVTM and CDR2 ANQGSEA come from the germline V gene. The germline V and J ends were trimmed by 5 bases and 7 bases, with 11 bases remaining between them. For the CDR3, the DNA is TGCAGCGTTATCGGAAGGGGTGGCTACACCTTC. Its protein product is CSVIGRGGYTF.

The chain combines TRBV5-6 with TRBJ1-2; D remains unclear. CDR3 size: 14 residues. Germline V gene data show CDR1 as SGHDT and CDR2 as YYEEEE. V was pared by 2 bases and J by 6 bases, with 14 bases between. CDR3 protein: CASSFSRQYHGYTF. For the CDR3, the DNA is TGTGCCAGCAGCTTTTCCAGGCAGTATCATGGCTACACCTTC.

The CDR3 sequence is CASTSQGRSNQPQHF. The CDR3 bases are TGTGCCAGCACCAGCCAGGGGAGGTCCAATCAGCCCCAGCATTTT. The V gene is TRBV6-6, the J gene TRBJ1-5, with D possibly TRBD1 on 6 matching bases. This CDR3 is built from 15 residues. Trimming pared 7 bases from V and 3 bases from J, leaving 16 bases between. Germline assignment: CDR1 MNHNY and CDR2 SVGAGI (reference sequence).

The chain has TRBV2 and TRBJ2-5; D gene ambiguous. Trimming left V 4 bases short and J 3 bases short, with 9 bases between. Germline CDR1 and CDR2: SNHLY and FYNNEI. The CDR3 has 13 residues. CDR3 protein: CASSVHLKETQYF. CDR3 bases: TGTGCCAGCAGTGTGCACCTAAAAGAGACCCAGTACTTC.

For the CDR3, the DNA is TGCAGCGTTGGTGGTAGCGGGATAATCAATGAGCAGTTCTTC. Its translation: CSVGGSGIINEQFF. This chain connects TRBV29-1 to TRBJ2-1; 8 bases line up with TRBD2. This CDR3 has 14 residues. Germline values: CDR1 SQVTM, CDR2 ANQGSEA. The ends lost 4 bases at V and 6 bases at J; junction bases unmatched: 8.

This clone was found a few times. The chain is built from TRBV15 and TRBJ1-1; no reliable D call. V was cut by 2 bases and J by 3 bases, with 16 bases left in between. Germline V gene lookup returns CDR1 LNHNV and CDR2 YYDKDF (reference sequence). This CDR3 comprises 16 residues. CDR3 sequence reads: CATSRTTRAAYTEAFF. The CDR3 nucleotides are TGTGCCACCAGCAGAACGACGAGGGCCGCGTACACTGAAGCTTTCTTT.

This clone appeared a few times. The J gene is TRBJ1-1, the V gene TRBV18; D is unresolved. V shed 1 base and J shed 0 bases, with 9 bases lying between them. The CDR3 has 15 residues. CDR1 KGHSH and CDR2 LQKENI come from the germline V gene. Here the CDR3 reads CASSPQKGMNTEAFF. The CDR3 coding sequence is TGTGCCAGCTCACCACAAAAGGGAATGAACACTGAAGCTTTCTTT.

This clone was counted only a few times. The rearrangement uses TRBV5-1 and TRBJ2-5; tentatively, D is TRBD2 (5 bases). This CDR3 region has 15 residues. Trimming removed 3 bases at V and 8 bases at J, with 20 bases between. Per the germline V gene, CDR1 is SGHRS and CDR2 is YFSETQ. CDR3 protein: CASSWRTVPQTTQYF. The CDR3 coding sequence is TGCGCCAGCAGCTGGCGGACTGTGCCCCAAACTACCCAGTACTTC.

This clone has just one count. This chain uses TRBV5-1 with TRBJ2-7, with D perhaps matching TRBD1 (6 bases). Deletions cut 4 bases from V and 5 bases from J, with 16 bases between. The CDR3 extends over 14 amino acids. Germline V lookup: CDR1 SGHRS, CDR2 YFSETQ. This CDR3 is CASSKTPGQNEQYF. CDR3 nucleotide sequence: TGCGCCAGCAGCAAAACCCCCGGACAGAACGAGCAGTACTTC.

This clone was counted a few times. The V call is TRBV29-1, the J call TRBJ1-2; D is uncertain. Germline CDR1 SQVTM, CDR2 ANQGSEA. Trimming pared 6 bases from V and 3 bases from J, leaving 11 bases between. The CDR3 runs to 12 residues. The CDR3 bases are TGCAGCGTCGGAGGCGCTTACTATGGCTACACCTTC. Amino acids: CSVGGAYYGYTF.